This T cell receptor (beta chain) was retrieved from a study of T cell responses to AZD1222 COVID-19 vaccine. Study-level results: Among spike-specific TCRs, nearly half reportedly target unmutated variant regions. Sampling captured repertoires only after the peak T cell response.

Concerning this clone itself: As yet, its antigen is unknown.

The data were produced by immunoSEQ multiplex PCR, yet TCRdb's version contains in-frame clones alone and is incomplete. The sample lists about 84,000 clones, 80% to 90% occurring once. J lost 1 base, V lost 5 bases, and 3 bases had no gene match. The CDR3 totals 14 residues. Germline values: CDR1 SGHAT, CDR2 FQNNGV. Sequencing used peripheral blood, obtained 28 days after the second AZD1222 dose. The TCR comes from an adult who received the AZD1222 COVID-19 vaccine. This rearrangement joins TRBV11-2 to TRBJ2-3; 7 bases agree with TRBD1. The CDR3 DNA follows: TGTGCCAGCAGCCGGGACAGACGCACAGATACGCAGTATTTT. It yields the protein CASSRDRRTDTQYF.